Shown below are 25 T cell receptor beta chains from a single sample sequenced in a study of tumor-infiltrating lymphocytes in primary liver carcinoma. Co-extraction of RNA and DNA was performed on about 19-30 mg of unsorted bulk tissue. The input was 500 ng total RNA; TCR beta cDNA was made from it with a constant-region primer. The TCR beta library was amplified through three nested multiplex PCR rounds in a modified ARM-PCR procedure. TRBV1-TRBV30 forward primers and a C-beta reverse primer were used in the first two PCR rounds, which each ran for 10 cycles. TCRdb reprocessed the multiplex PCR reads with MiXCR, giving one entry per CDR3 protein. The sample holds around 25,000 distinct CDR3 sequences; 78% are singletons and the top ten take just over 45%. Sequencing was performed on liver tumor tissue from sampling region 3. Subset reported: tumor region T3, left-lateral pole. These receptors were collected from a middle-aged man with primary liver carcinoma and hepatitis B virus infection.

With regard to this clonotype: An end of the junction does not agree with germline; a read error may underlie this. The rearrangement uses TRBV5-5 and TRBJ2-1, with 8 bases lining up with TRBD1. Germline values: CDR1 SGHKS, CDR2 YYEKEE (reference sequence). This CDR3 is 15 amino acids long. The CDR3 sequence: CISSPGQGSYHEQFF. Here the CDR3 DNA reads TGTATCAGCAGTCCTGGACAGGGTTCCTACCATGAGCAGTTCTTC.

Comments on this clonotype: As the CDR3 is not closed by the conserved phenylalanine or tryptophan, this likely results from a read error. CDR3 nucleotides: TGTGCCAGCAACTTATACCGGCTAGTTAGTAAGCAGTTCGTC. This translates into CASNLYRLVSKQFV. The chain links TRBV11-2 to TRBJ2-1; D call uncertain. CDR1 and CDR2 (germline): SGHAT, FQNNGV. The CDR3 sequence is 14 residues long.

With respect to this clonotype: One end of the junction does not line up with germline, which may come from a read error. The chain joins TRBV6-5 to TRBJ1-6; 9 nucleotides match TRBD1. The CDR3 length is 14 residues. CDR1 is MNHEY and CDR2 is SVGAGI in the germline V gene. The CDR3 loop reads CAITPGQGCSPFDF. Here the CDR3 DNA reads TGTGCCATCACTCCGGGACAGGGTTGTTCACCCTTCGACTTT.

As regards this clonotype: The junction shows a germline mismatch at one end, possibly a read error. The V call is TRBV11-2, the J call TRBJ2-3; D perhaps matches TRBD1 (6 bases). Germline CDR1 SGHAT, CDR2 FQNNGV. This CDR3 is built from 14 residues. The CDR3 loop is CASSLEGDTDSQYF. CDR3 nucleotides: TGTGCCAGCAGCTTAGAAGGGGACACAGATTCGCAATATTTT.

This clonotype was counted only a few times. This clone may be a read error of a much larger clone one base away. V is TRBV28 and J is TRBJ2-1; 8 positions agree with TRBD2. Germline CDR1 MDHEN, CDR2 SYDVKM. There are 15 residues in the CDR3. CDR3: CVSSSQAGVYNEQFF. The CDR3 DNA is TGTGTCAGCAGTTCTCAAGCGGGAGTATACAATGAGCAGTTCTTC.

This clonotype was seen only once. As the CDR3 is not closed by the conserved phenylalanine or tryptophan, this likely results from a read error. CDR3: CASAQSPFNEKLFS. As DNA, the CDR3 is TGTGCCAGCGCCCAGAGTCCATTTAATGAAAAACTGTTTTCT. This rearrangement joins TRBV28 to TRBJ1-4; D unresolved. V was shortened by 8 bases and J by 4 bases, with 14 bases between the two germline ends. The CDR3 spans 14 residues. From germline, CDR1 is MDHEN and CDR2 SYDVKM.

This clonotype was recorded a few times. One end of the junction is discordant with germline, which a read error may explain. This chain connects TRBV5-6 to TRBJ2-2, with 10 bases aligning to TRBD1. The length of the CDR3 is 15 residues. The germline CDR1 and CDR2 sequences are SGHDT and YYEEEE. The CDR3 sequence: CVSSPGTGVTGKLFF. The CDR3, as DNA: TGTGTCAGCAGTCCCGGGACAGGGGTCACCGGGAAACTGTTTTTT.

This clonotype is labeled as large (0.1 to 1%). Here the CDR3 DNA reads TGTGCCAGCATCCGGACAGGGGGCTCCTACGAGCAGTACTTC. Amino acids: CASIRTGGSYEQYF. V and J are TRBV28 and TRBJ2-7; 10 nucleotides match TRBD1. Germline values: CDR1 MDHEN, CDR2 SYDVKM. Trimming cost V 7 bases and J 0 bases; bases outside gene matches: 3. The CDR3 is 14 amino acids.

On this clonotype itself: At one boundary the junction diverges from the germline segment, which might be a read error. This chain joins TRBV10-3 and TRBJ2-7; no firm D call. The CDR3 has 12 residues. Per the germline V gene, CDR1 is ENHRY and CDR2 is SYGVKD. CDR3 nucleotide sequence: TGTGCCCTCAGTGAAGCCGGGCAAAAGCAGCACTTC. This sequence encodes CALSEAGQKQHF.

This clonotype has more than one count but fewer than ten. At one boundary the junction diverges from the germline segment, which might be a read error. J is TRBJ2-3 and V is TRBV4-2, with 10 bases matching TRBD2. CDR1 is LGHNA and CDR2 is YNFKEQ in the germline V gene. CDR3 length: 18 amino acids. CDR3 sequence: CASSQVTLLAGATDTQYF. The CDR3 DNA reads TGTGCCAGTAGCCAAGTGACGCTTCTAGCGGGAGCGACGGATACGCAGTATTTT.

To note about this clonotype: The CDR3 does not end in the conserved phenylalanine or tryptophan, so this is likely a read error. The DNA is left out, because the CDR3 cannot be placed on it with certainty; the CDR3 is given as TCRdb lists it. The chain uses TRBV11-1 and TRBJ1-1. With termini counted, the CDR3 has 15 amino acids. Per the germline V gene, CDR1 is SGHAT and CDR2 is FQDESV (reference sequence). CDR3 amino acids: CASSAGLSIITEAFL.

As for this clonotype: This may be a read error, as it is one base from a much larger clone. The chain uses TRBV2 and TRBJ1-5, with D perhaps TRBD1 (5 bases). There are 14 residues in the CDR3. Germline V lookup: CDR1 SNHLY, CDR2 FYNNEI. CDR3 amino acids: CVSKGGVDDLPQHF. In DNA form, the CDR3 reads TGTGTCAGCAAAGGAGGGGTTGACGATTTGCCCCAGCATTTT.

This clonotype came up many times. The rearrangement joins TRBV12-3 or TRBV12-4 to TRBJ2-7; D is perhaps TRBD1 or TRBD2 (5 bases each). Trimming took off 5 bases at V and 2 bases at J, with 16 bases between the two ends. CDR3 length: 15 residues. The CDR3 loop reads CASSRGTGPTYEQYF. The CDR3 coding sequence is TGTGCCAGCAGTCGAGGGACGGGCCCAACCTACGAGCAGTACTTC.

This clonotype was found once. The chain links TRBV10-3 to TRBJ2-3; possibly TRBD2 for D (6 bases). The length of the CDR3 is 16 residues. CDR1 is ENHRY, CDR2 SYGVKD, per germline. The V end lost 6 bases, the J end lost 13 bases, and 29 bases lay between the germline ends. For the CDR3, the DNA is TGTGCCATCAGGCACACTAGCTGGGCTAGCACAGAAACGGAGTATTTT. The encoded protein is CAIRHTSWASTETEYF.

This clonotype came up many times. The J gene is TRBJ2-2, the V gene TRBV21-1; the table gives TRBD1 as D, unverified against the DNA. TRBV21-1 is a listed pseudogene. This CDR3 comprises 15 residues. CDR3 bases: TGTGCCAGCAGACCGGGACAGGGGGGCACCGGGGAGCTGTTTTTT. This codes for CASRPGQGGTGELFF.

A note on this clonotype: At one boundary the junction diverges from the germline segment, which might be a read error. The chain recombines TRBV10-2 with TRBJ1-2; D gene uncertain. Germline loops: CDR1 WSHSY, CDR2 SAAADI. The CDR3 consists of 14 residues. CDR3 amino acids: CASSESRRNYGYSF. The CDR3 coding sequence is TGCGCCAGCAGTGAGTCGCGCAGAAACTATGGCTACAGCTTC.

This clonotype was counted between two and nine times. At one end, the junction sequence differs from germline, possibly due to a read error. For the CDR3, the DNA is TGTGCCAGCAGTCCTGGACAGGGTTCCTTCAATGAGCGGTTCTTC. Translated: CASSPGQGSFNERFF. This sequence joins TRBV5-5 and TRBJ2-1, with 8 bases aligning to TRBD1. Germline V gene data show CDR1 as SGHKS and CDR2 as YYEKEE (reference sequence). This CDR3 comprises 15 residues.

With regard to this clonotype: Germline and junction disagree at one end, which may indicate a read error. The chain links TRBV6-1 to TRBJ2-5; 11 bases are a match to TRBD1. Germline CDR1 reads MNHNS; CDR2 reads SASEGT. This CDR3 is 16 amino acids long. CDR3 sequence (DNA): TGTGACAGCAGCCGAACTGGGACAGGGGGACAAGAGACCCAGTACTTC. Its protein is CDSSRTGTGGQETQYF.

Of note for this clonotype: Sequence at one end of the junction differs from germline and may be a read error. The chain uses TRBV7-9 and TRBJ2-2; a possible D gene is TRBD2 (5 bases). This CDR3 is built from 12 residues. Germline V gene data show CDR1 as SEHNR and CDR2 as FQNEAQ (reference sequence). Written as DNA, the CDR3 is TGTGTCGTCATGTCGAACACCGGGGAACTGTTTTTT. Translated, it gives CVVMSNTGELFF.

Worth noting for this clonotype: Because the CDR3 is missing its conserved closing phenylalanine or tryptophan, this is likely a read error. This chain connects TRBV13 to TRBJ2-7, with 9 positions matching TRBD2. The CDR3 consists of 14 residues. J gave up 0 bases and V 7 bases, and 4 bases lay outside the gene matches. Germline V gene lookup returns CDR1 PRHDT and CDR2 FYEKMQ (reference sequence). The CDR3 region has the DNA TGTGCCAGCATCTTGACTAGCGGCTCCTACGAGCAGTACTTA. Encoded protein: CASILTSGSYEQYL.

With regard to this clonotype: It is likely a read error, because the conserved phenylalanine at the end of the CDR3 is missing. This chain uses TRBV29-1 with TRBJ2-5, with a weak D call TRBD1 (6 bases). The CDR3 sequence is 13 residues long. Germline-derived CDR1 and CDR2 are SQVTM and ANQGSEA. CDR3 protein: CNGLTQGMETQYL. Here the CDR3 DNA reads TGTAACGGACTCACCCAGGGGATGGAGACCCAGTACTTA.

The rearrangement links TRBV30 to TRBJ2-7; a weak D match, TRBD2 (6 bases). The CDR3 has 13 residues. Germline V gene sequence: CDR1 GTSNPN, CDR2 SVGIG (reference sequence). Trimming pared 2 bases from V and 3 bases from J, leaving 11 bases between. CDR3 in amino acids: CAWSLVGGYEQYF. The CDR3 DNA follows: TGTGCCTGGAGTTTAGTCGGGGGCTACGAGCAGTACTTC.

The J gene is TRBJ1-1, the V gene TRBV29-1, with D hard to call. Germline-derived CDR1 and CDR2 are SQVTM and ANQGSEA. CDR3 length: 12 residues. V was shortened by 4 bases and J by 7 bases, with 13 bases between the two germline ends. The CDR3 bases are TGCAGCGTTGTGGGCACCGGGAGTGAAGCTTTCTTT. It specifies CSVVGTGSEAFF. The whole variable domain, remainder taken from reference TRBV29-1 and TRBJ1-1, is SAVISQKPSRDICQRGTSLTIQCQVDSQVTMMFWYRQQPGQSLTLIATANQGSEATYESGFVIDKFPISRPNLTFSTLTVSNMSPEDSSIYLCSVVGTGSEAFFGQGTRLTVV.

This clonotype was picked up a small number of times. A much larger clonotype is one base distant, so this may be a read error. This sequence joins TRBV24-1 and TRBJ2-1; no clear D gene. The CDR3 totals 14 residues. CDR1 and CDR2 from the germline V gene are KGHDR and SFDVKD. The CDR3 loop is CATSSEARYKEQFF. In DNA form, the CDR3 reads TGTGCCACCTCAAGCGAGGCACGGTACAAAGAGCAGTTCTTC.

On this clonotype: One end of the junction does not line up with germline, which may come from a read error. V and J are TRBV6-2 or TRBV6-3 and TRBJ1-1; D remains unclear. Germline assignment: CDR1 MNHEY and CDR2 SVGEGT. CDR3 length: 12 residues. The CDR3 nucleotides read TGTGTCAGCAGTTACAATAACACTGAAGCTTTCTTT. It specifies CVSSYNNTEAFF.